The 14 T cell receptor beta chains given below trace back to one sample, sequenced in a study of Graves' ophthalmopathy and Graves' hyperthyroidism. Investigators amplified TCR beta CDR3 regions from RNA transcripts. Second-round multiplex PCR came after a first-round RT-PCR that employed HTBI primers. TCRdb analysed the multiplex PCR reads with MiXCR anew, one entry per CDR3 protein. Of a few hundred thousand distinct CDR3 sequences listed, about 18% are singletons. Sequencing input: peripheral blood. The receptors were gathered from a young woman with Graves' ophthalmopathy.

The chain uses TRBV18 and TRBJ1-5, with D hard to call. CDR1 is KGHSH, CDR2 LQKENI, per germline. The V gene lost 2 bases and the J gene lost 1 base, with 18 bases spanning the gap. This CDR3 has 18 amino acids. The CDR3: CASSPNLPDYPSNQPQHF. DNA for the CDR3: TGTGCCAGCTCACCAAATTTGCCAGATTATCCAAGCAATCAGCCCCAGCATTTT.

This chain connects TRBV28 to TRBJ1-2, with D unresolved. The CDR3 consists of 16 residues. The germline V gene has CDR1 MDHEN and CDR2 SYDVKM. The V gene lost 6 bases and the J gene lost 5 bases, with 22 bases spanning the gap. CDR3 loop: CASSRIGSTRLYGYTF. The DNA of the CDR3 is TGTGCCAGCAGCCGGATAGGGTCAACACGACTATATGGCTACACCTTC.

This clonotype was counted many times. The chain carries TRBV6-1 and TRBJ2-5; D unresolved. CDR3 length: 15 amino acids. The germline V gene has CDR1 MNHNS and CDR2 SASEGT. V was cut by 4 bases and J by 0 bases, with 12 bases left in between. CDR3 amino acids: CASSAYTQDQETQYF. The CDR3 DNA sequence: TGTGCCAGCAGTGCTTACACCCAAGACCAAGAGACCCAGTACTTC.

The chain uses TRBV6-2 or TRBV6-3 and TRBJ2-7; 7 nucleotides line up with TRBD1. This CDR3 comprises 14 residues. The germline V gene encodes CDR1 MNHEY and CDR2 SVGEGT. Unmatched junction bases numbered 7, after V lost 6 bases and J lost 2 bases. Here the CDR3 reads CASRGQSFPYEQYF. The CDR3 nucleotides read TGTGCCAGCAGGGGACAGAGTTTCCCCTACGAGCAGTACTTC.

At least ten counts were recorded for this clonotype. This chain links TRBV11-1 with TRBJ2-5; 8 nucleotides match TRBD1. Per germline, CDR1 SGHAT and CDR2 FQDESV (reference sequence). Trimming removed 5 bases from V and 0 bases from J; junction bases left unmatched: 5. CDR3 length: 15 residues. The CDR3 nucleotides read TGTGCCAGCAGCCCATTGACAGGGGACCAAGAGACCCAGTACTTC. Residues: CASSPLTGDQETQYF.

Ten or more counts support this clonotype. The chain is built from TRBV12-3 or TRBV12-4 and TRBJ2-5; the D is unclear. V shed 6 bases and J shed 7 bases, with 9 bases lying between them. The CDR3 is made up of 11 amino acids. CDR3 sequence: CASSDTGTQYF. The CDR3 DNA follows: TGTGCCAGCAGCGACACTGGGACCCAGTACTTC.

This clonotype has just a few counts. V gene TRBV7-2 combines with J gene TRBJ2-5; 8 nucleotides align to TRBD2. V was pared by 5 bases and J by 13 bases, with 18 bases of the junction left unmatched. The CDR3 is 15 residues long. CDR1 is SGHTA, CDR2 FQGNSA, per germline. CDR3 protein: CASSGPGLGIESGYF. CDR3 DNA sequence: TGTGCCAGCAGCGGCCCGGGACTAGGAATCGAGAGTGGGTACTTC. Full variable domain (remainder filled in from reference TRBV7-2 and TRBJ2-5): GAGVSQSPSNKVTEKGKDVELRCDPISGHTALYWYRQSLGQGLEFLIYFQGNSAPDKSGLPSDRFSAERTGGSVSTLTIQRTQQEDSAVYLCASSGPGLGIESGYFGPGTRLLVL.

This clonotype appeared many times. This chain joins TRBV19 and TRBJ1-1; D call uncertain. CDR1 is LNHDA, CDR2 SQIVND, per germline (reference sequence). There are 13 residues in the CDR3. The V end lost 4 bases, the J end lost 1 base, and 7 bases lay between the germline ends. CDR3 residues: CASSNLRNTEAFF. CDR3 coding DNA: TGTGCCAGTAGTAATCTGAGGAACACTGAAGCTTTCTTT. Looking up the rest from reference TRBV19 and TRBJ1-1 gives the full variable domain: DGGITQSPKYLFRKEGQNVTLSCEQNLNHDAMYWYRQDPGQGLRLIYYSQIVNDFQKGDIAEGYSVSREKKESFPLTVTSAQKNPTAFYLCASSNLRNTEAFFGQGTRLTVV.

This clonotype was picked up many times. Since a much larger clone is just one base distant, this may be a read error. The V gene is TRBV6-1, the J gene TRBJ1-1, with D uncertain. Germline V gene sequence: CDR1 MNHNS, CDR2 SASEGT. The CDR3 runs to 13 residues. As DNA, the CDR3 is TGTGTCTCCCTTAACAGCGGCACGGCTGAAGCTTTCTTT. It encodes CVSLNSGTAEAFF.

There are a few counts of this clonotype. The chain recombines TRBV12-3 or TRBV12-4 with TRBJ1-1; a possible D gene is TRBD1 (5 bases). Trimming stripped 6 bases from V and 7 bases from J, with 12 bases between. CDR3 size: 12 residues. CDR3 in amino acids: CASRRHDSEAFF. In nucleotides, the CDR3 is TGTGCCAGCAGACGTCATGACAGTGAAGCTTTCTTT.

The chain carries TRBV6-5 and TRBJ2-7; 8 bases agree with TRBD2. Germline-derived CDR1 and CDR2 are MNHEY and SVGAGI. This CDR3 is built from 16 residues. V was clipped by 3 bases and J by 0 bases; unmatched bases: 7. The CDR3 protein is CASSYGLAGPSYEQYF. The DNA for the CDR3 is TGTGCCAGCAGTTATGGGCTAGCGGGTCCCTCCTACGAGCAGTACTTC.

The sample holds many counts of this clonotype. This chain links TRBV6-2 or TRBV6-3 with TRBJ1-1; D unresolved. The CDR3 runs to 17 residues. Germline V gives CDR1 MNHEY, CDR2 SVGEGT. V gave up 2 bases and J gave up 4 bases, with 20 bases separating them. CDR3 DNA sequence: TGTGCCAGCAGTTACGAGGATCTGCAGCTTTTTAGCACTGAAGCTTTCTTT. It translates to CASSYEDLQLFSTEAFF.

This clonotype was observed many times. The V gene is TRBV6-5, the J gene TRBJ2-7; 9 bases fit TRBD1. The germline CDR1 and CDR2 sequences are MNHEY and SVGAGI. The junction had 5 bases not matched to a gene; V was cut back by 6 bases and J by 2 bases. The CDR3 spans 14 residues. CDR3 sequence reads: CASRAGTGPYEQYF. The CDR3 bases are TGTGCCAGCAGGGCCGGGACAGGGCCCTACGAGCAGTACTTC.

This clonotype was seen repeatedly, ten times or more. The rearrangement uses TRBV29-1 and TRBJ1-1; 10 nucleotides match TRBD1. Germline V gene lookup returns CDR1 SQVTM and CDR2 ANQGSEA. The CDR3 has 13 residues. V shed 7 bases, J shed 0 bases, and the junction held 2 bases outside the gene matches. The CDR3: CSGDRGLNTEAFF. Here the CDR3 DNA reads TGCAGCGGGGACAGGGGCCTGAACACTGAAGCTTTCTTT. Complete variable domain (other parts from reference TRBV29-1 and TRBJ1-1): SAVISQKPSRDICQRGTSLTIQCQVDSQVTMMFWYRQQPGQSLTLIATANQGSEATYESGFVIDKFPISRPNLTFSTLTVSNMSPEDSSIYLCSGDRGLNTEAFFGQGTRLTVV.